Detailed here is one T cell receptor (beta chain). Its antigen is still unknown. The same CDR3 arises from other DNA sequences in this sample as well. Trimming took off 1 base at V and 0 bases at J, with 10 bases between the two ends. Germline V gives CDR1 MNHNS, CDR2 SASEGT. The CDR3 consists of 15 residues. These data are taken from a study of OX40 agonist ivuxolimab in advanced cancers. Study-wide results and limits: Both blood CD4+ and CD8+ T cells showed clonal growth by week 6 at 0.1 to 3.0 mg/kg.

This table comes from immunoSEQ multiplex PCR, and its TCRdb copy is limited to in-frame clones, with some not included. The sample carries fewer than 45,000 clones, approximately 80% recorded once. The sequence came from an adult with an advanced solid tumor such as melanoma, head and neck, liver or kidney cancer. This chain joins TRBV6-1 and TRBJ2-7; a possible D gene is TRBD1 (7 bases). The specimen was CD4+ or CD8+ T cells sorted from blood, collected in a trial of the OX40 agonist ivuxolimab. The CDR3: CASSEGRGPSYEQYF. CDR3 DNA sequence: TGTGCCAGCAGTGAAGGGAGGGGGCCCTCCTACGAGCAGTACTTC.